A selection of T cell receptor beta chains follows, all from one sample in a study of shared clonotypes between healthy human individuals. Generated by immunoSEQ multiplex PCR, the TCRdb table keeps only in-frame clones and is missing some. The sample records about 2 million clones, about 95% being singletons. Sequencing input: naive CD8+ T cells sorted from blood. These receptors were collected from a man aged 18 to 29 in good health. Both conserved end residues are trimmed from each CDR3. Fields, in order: V gene, J gene, CDR3 protein.

v_gene: TRBV19
j_gene: TRBJ1-6
CDR3aa: ASSTYNSPLH

v_gene: TRBV11-2
j_gene: TRBJ1-1
CDR3aa: ASSFPLGTLNTEAF

v_gene: TRBV11-2
j_gene: TRBJ2-1
CDR3aa: ASSLDRFYSGTGDEQF

v_gene: TRBV7-6
j_gene: TRBJ2-7
CDR3aa: ASSLAGTTYEQY

v_gene: TRBV10-2
j_gene: TRBJ2-5
CDR3aa: ASSGSRLAGGVYNYETQY

v_gene: TRBV7-9
j_gene: TRBJ1-1
CDR3aa: ASSLVHTEAF

v_gene: TRBV30
j_gene: TRBJ2-1
CDR3aa: AWSVGLYYNEQF

v_gene: TRBV6-5
j_gene: TRBJ2-7
CDR3aa: ASNGRDGDEQY

v_gene: TRBV4-3
j_gene: TRBJ2-1
CDR3aa: ASSPRVLAEHNEQF

v_gene: TRBV7-9
j_gene: TRBJ2-3
CDR3aa: ASSSSTGGLRNTQY

v_gene: TRBV4-2
j_gene: TRBJ2-3
CDR3aa: ASSSYIGQGTDTQY

v_gene: TRBV30
j_gene: TRBJ2-1
CDR3aa: AWTRTSGMNEQF

v_gene: TRBV7-9
j_gene: TRBJ1-4
CDR3aa: ASSSNRETNEKLF

v_gene: TRBV29-1
j_gene: TRBJ1-5
CDR3aa: SVRTGHEGQPQH

v_gene: TRBV9
j_gene: TRBJ2-7
CDR3aa: ASSVGGLAGSYEQY

v_gene: TRBV11-1
j_gene: TRBJ2-1
CDR3aa: ASSSKLAGGYNEQF

v_gene: TRBV5-1
j_gene: TRBJ2-7
CDR3aa: ASSPGGSYYEQY

v_gene: TRBV4-1
j_gene: TRBJ2-7
CDR3aa: ASSQARAYEQY

v_gene: TRBV27
j_gene: TRBJ2-7
CDR3aa: ASSPKGPSYEQY

v_gene: TRBV2
j_gene: TRBJ2-7
CDR3aa: ASEQTSSSYEQY

v_gene: TRBV27
j_gene: TRBJ1-5
CDR3aa: ASSFSGDKTQH

v_gene: TRBV5-1
j_gene: TRBJ2-7
CDR3aa: ASSSGTGGSYEQY

v_gene: TRBV27
j_gene: TRBJ1-5
CDR3aa: ASGAGTHLNQPQH

v_gene: TRBV29-1
j_gene: TRBJ1-2
CDR3aa: SVDYRDRGYGYT

v_gene: TRBV7-2
j_gene: TRBJ1-1
CDR3aa: ASSLEGAQTEAF

v_gene: TRBV11-2
j_gene: TRBJ1-1
CDR3aa: ASSSSEQGFVEAF

v_gene: TRBV7-2
j_gene: TRBJ2-2
CDR3aa: ASSWDGELF

v_gene: TRBV13
j_gene: TRBJ2-2
CDR3aa: ASSLGGTGELF

v_gene: TRBV6-5
j_gene: TRBJ1-5
CDR3aa: ASSPGTGNNQPQH

v_gene: TRBV7-9
j_gene: TRBJ2-7
CDR3aa: ASSPGDYEQY